These T cell receptor beta chains were read from a single sample in a study of patients and donors after allogeneic stem cell transplantation. TCRdb independently ran MiXCR on the RT-PCR reads; one entry per CDR3 protein. The table includes some 160,000 distinct CDR3 sequences, 24% detected once. Sequencing was done on a sample of blood, either unsorted or a sorted T cell fraction (not recorded which). These receptors all come from a human donor who was either an allogeneic HSCT recipient or a stem cell or donor lymphocyte infusion donor (not recorded which). It is not recorded whose cells these are; they may come from a transplant donor. The CDR3 runs from the conserved cysteine through the conserved F or W. Where a row states a size, it is once, few, many or the class of an expanded clone; other rows omit it.

CDR3 protein	clone size	J gene	V gene
CSASTTSSEQYF	many	TRBJ2-7	TRBV20-1
CASSPTGGPHGYTF	-	TRBJ1-2	TRBV18
CSGANRAYEQYF	few	TRBJ2-7	TRBV20-1
CASSVAGSLTEAFF	few	TRBJ1-1	TRBV9
CAWSVLGKYEQYF	-	TRBJ2-7	TRBV30
CSVELFGSYEQYF	few	TRBJ2-7	TRBV29-1
CASSFPGQGTYEQYF	few	TRBJ2-7	TRBV12-3/TRBV12-4
CASSRDKYPGEKLFF	-	TRBJ1-4	TRBV2
CSARIGGSGYTF	few	TRBJ1-2	TRBV20-1
CASSPSTGGAVTGELFF	few	TRBJ2-2	TRBV18
CSARNGDGLGSPLHF	-	TRBJ1-6	TRBV20-1
CASLPSMNTEAFF	-	TRBJ1-1	TRBV6-1
CASSATAPDFTEAFF	few	TRBJ1-1	TRBV12-3/TRBV12-4
CASSGGMAGNTIYF	few	TRBJ1-3	TRBV5-1
CSARTGVGNEQYF	-	TRBJ2-7	TRBV20-1
CASTLDRGQTQYF	-	TRBJ2-5	TRBV5-1